This T cell receptor beta chain comes out of a study of cytomegalovirus exposure and HLA in healthy donors (dated 2017 in TCRdb). In terms of the full investigation: A later analysis indicated that the roughly 130 validation repertoires were generated on the platform also employed for the approximately 670 repertoires of the first cohort. The study aimed to test whether signatures of past pathogen exposure could be identified by cataloging public T cell receptors. In addition to the first cohort of roughly 700 subjects, a separate validation cohort of approximately 120 different subjects was used. The study combined high-throughput TCR immunosequencing, statistical association of individual TCRs with disease status, and machine learning to predict cytomegalovirus infection status.

Trimming costs V 4 bases and J 5 bases, and their ends lie 15 bases apart. The CDR3 runs 14 residues from the cysteine to the phenylalanine. Only the CDR3 region is kept as DNA, spanning 42 bases read in frame from base 1. The germline V gene supplies CDR1 SGHRS and CDR2 YFSETQ. Receptor amplification or capture employed the immunoSEQ multiplex PCR assay. As for how the authors treated the data: A statistical classification framework was developed to diagnose cytomegalovirus status using the catalog of TCR beta chain sequences. The immuneACCESS repertoire file appears here via TCRdb, limited to in-frame rearrangements. These files lack a portion of the clones; in checked studies, under half of the deficit traces to unresolved V genes, and the cause of the others is not known. The D gene and trimming were derived from the DNA, and the V and J assignments and clone size from that table. Recorded for this sample are about 150,000 clones; around 80% of them occurred a single time. Roughly 29% of the sample goes to the ten largest clones.

This clone was counted between two and nine times. Its antigen specificity is not known. No qualities accompany the bases; no much larger clone lies one base away. Here is what the overall study found, with its caveats: Subsequent analysis determined that TCRs grouped into clusters in the first cohort also showed a tendency toward co-occurrence across the approximately 110 validation repertoires, and 85% to 95% of cluster scores exceeded 0. According to the authors, the approach could potentially be generalized to other disease states and immunological phenotypes. A later analysis had no HLA typing for the validation cohort, so co-occurrence there was scored across all 110 or so repertoires. While some public TCRs were present in many individuals, most TCR sequences turned up only very rarely across donors. In vitro tests confirmed that a few of the cytomegalovirus-associated TCR beta chains recognize cytomegalovirus antigens. The classifier was reported to diagnose cytomegalovirus status with high specificity and sensitivity in both the original cohort and the validation cohort. In the study, around 150 TCR beta chains were listed as associated with cytomegalovirus.

Donors formed part of the validation cohort, which comprised about 130 subjects and was distinct from the first cohort of 550 to 850 subjects. The source is a man aged 25 to 40 in good health and CMV-seropositive. The sample taken for sequencing was PBMCs. The rearrangement joined TRBV5-1 to TRBJ2-5; a weak D assignment points to TRBD2 (6 bases agree). The nucleotide sequence reads as follows: TGCGCCAGCAGCCCGACTAGACGGGTGGAGACCCAGTACTTC. Protein translation: CASSPTRRVETQYF.